This T cell receptor (beta chain) stems from a study of Ad26.COV2.S vaccination and SARS-CoV-2 variants. Looking at the study overall: Enrollment placed the donor in the COV1001 Ad26.COV2.S trial arm. Ad26.COV2.S, an intramuscular injection, was given once or twice 56 days apart.

Assay used: immunoSEQ multiplex PCR; TCRdb lists only in-frame clones, some missing. The sample has about 400,000 clones; about 88% are singletons. Described treatment: about 20 received Ad26.COV2.S at low or high dose, single or two shots; several received placebo; per-sample allocation not given. Day 63 after the first injection of vaccine or placebo was the sampling time. Findings of the study overall: Participants given vaccine showed non-spike TCR breadth similar to that of placebo recipients. The analyses of TCR breadth and depth may have understated the size of total T cell responses.

Trimming shortened V by 4 bases and J by 0 bases, and 14 bases separated the two germline ends. The CDR3 covers 15 residues. The germline CDR1 and CDR2 sequences are SGDLS and YYNGEE. As concerns this clone: The target antigen is unknown.

The V gene is TRBV9, the J gene TRBJ2-7; maybe TRBD1 (6 bases). The TCR was taken from a person aged 18 to 59 who received the Ad26.COV2.S COVID-19 vaccine or a placebo. The material sequenced was peripheral blood, taken in a trial of Ad26.COV2.S vaccine versus placebo. CDR3 nucleotides: TGTGCCAGCAGCCCCACGACAGGTAGCTCCTACGAGCAGTACTTC. It specifies CASSPTTGSSYEQYF.